One sample yielded the 14 T cell receptor beta chains listed below, sequenced in a study of T cell repertoires in cytomegalovirus infection. Their recognized antigens are unknown. Each CDR3 protein gets one entry after TCRdb re-called the reads with MiXCR. The sample carries 310,000 or so distinct CDR3 sequences, 20% to 25% recorded once. The sample was cultured PBMCs, taken from culture after CMV antigen stimulation. The receptors derive from a human donor in good health (CMV status not recorded). Some clones in this sample may be carry-over from other donors' samples.

The sample holds many counts of this clonotype. The chain carries TRBV7-8 and TRBJ2-1, with 7 bases matching TRBD2. J lost 5 bases, V lost 4 bases, and 11 bases had no gene match. This CDR3 has 16 amino acids. Germline values: CDR1 SGHVS, CDR2 FQNEAQ. CDR3 sequence: CASSSVKASGHNEQFF. The CDR3 DNA follows: TGTGCCAGCAGCTCCGTGAAGGCTAGCGGCCACAATGAGCAGTTCTTC.

This sequence joins TRBV11-2 and TRBJ2-1; unclear D gene. Germline-derived CDR1 and CDR2 are SGHAT and FQNNGV. This CDR3 comprises 13 residues. V was pared by 1 base and J by 13 bases, with 14 bases between. The chain's CDR3 is CASSLAASRVQFF. The CDR3 DNA follows: TGTGCCAGCAGCTTAGCCGCGTCTCGCGTCCAGTTCTTC.

The chain uses TRBV27 and TRBJ2-1; 7 bases are shared with TRBD2. The CDR3 is 17 amino acids. V gave up 6 bases and J gave up 2 bases; unmatched junction bases: 13. CDR1 and CDR2 (germline): MNHEY, SMNVEV (reference sequence). The CDR3 nucleotides read TGTGCCAGCAGCCAAACCCCCGGGAGGAAAACCTACAATGAGCAGTTCTTC. This encodes CASSQTPGRKTYNEQFF.

This clonotype turned up a few times. V gene TRBV15 combines with J gene TRBJ2-3; no clear D. Germline CDR1 and CDR2: LNHNV and YYDKDF (reference sequence). This CDR3 has 12 residues. V lost 6 bases, J lost 6 bases, and 10 bases lay in between. This CDR3 is CATRRVPDTQYF. For the CDR3, the DNA is TGTGCCACCAGAAGGGTCCCGGATACGCAGTATTTT. Supplemented by reference TRBV15 and TRBJ2-3, the full variable domain reads DAMVIQNPRYQVTQFGKPVTLSCSQTLNHNVMYWYQQKSSQAPKLLFHYYDKDFNNEADTPDNFQSRRPNTSFCFLDIRSPGLGDTAMYLCATRRVPDTQYFGPGTRLTVL.

The J gene is TRBJ2-1, the V gene TRBV11-2, with TRBD1 as a possible D gene (6 bases). The CDR3 has 14 amino acids. The V end was cut by 3 bases, the J end by 8 bases, with 14 bases between. Germline V gene data show CDR1 as SGHAT and CDR2 as FQNNGV. The CDR3 nucleotides are TGTGCCAGCAGCTTGGCCAGGGGTGGGGATGAGCAGTTCTTC. Translating gives CASSLARGGDEQFF.

V usage is TRBV20-1 and J usage is TRBJ1-2; the D is unclear. V lost 4 bases to trimming and J lost 8 bases, with 11 bases between them. Germline V lookup: CDR1 DFQATT, CDR2 SNEGSKA (reference sequence). The CDR3 length is 11 residues. CDR3 in DNA: TGCAGTGCTAACAGACCGCGGGGCTACACCTTC. As protein: CSANRPRGYTF.

In this sample, this clonotype turned up many times. The rearrangement links TRBV7-2 to TRBJ1-3; D gene ambiguous. CDR1 is SGHTA and CDR2 is FQGNSA in the germline V gene. This CDR3 region has 15 residues. Trimming removed 5 bases at V and 1 base at J, with 12 bases between. The CDR3 loop is CASSPEVVSGNTIYF. Here the CDR3 DNA reads TGTGCCAGCAGCCCCGAGGTGGTTTCTGGAAACACCATATATTTT.

On this clonotype itself: A much larger clone differs by one base, so this may be a read error. The V call is TRBV7-2, the J call TRBJ2-7, with TRBD2 matching over 9 bases. V gave up 7 bases and J gave up 0 bases; unmatched junction bases: 19. The CDR3 is 19 residues long. In germline, CDR1 is SGHTA, CDR2 FQGNSA. The CDR3 sequence: CASNSPGAEFSGSSYEQYF. The DNA of the CDR3 is TGTGCCAGCAACTCTCCCGGGGCAGAGTTTAGCGGGAGCTCCTACGAGCAGTACTTC. Drawing the rest from reference TRBV7-2 and TRBJ2-7, the complete variable domain is GAGVSQSPSNKVTEKGKDVELRCDPISGHTALYWYRQSLGQGLEFLIYFQGNSAPDKSGLPSDRFSAERTGGSVSTLTIQRTQQEDSAVYLCASNSPGAEFSGSSYEQYFGPGTRLTVT.

The chain recombines TRBV6-1 with TRBJ1-3, with a possible D match to TRBD1 (5 bases). V dropped 6 bases and J dropped 0 bases, with 15 bases sitting between them. There are 16 residues in the CDR3. Germline loops: CDR1 MNHNS, CDR2 SASEGT. The CDR3 nucleotides read TGTGCCAGCAGGGGACTCTCAGGGACCTCTGGAAACACCATATATTTT. Its translation is CASRGLSGTSGNTIYF.

The chain recombines TRBV6-2 or TRBV6-3 with TRBJ2-1; maybe TRBD2 (5 bases). The V gene's germline CDR1 is MNHEY and CDR2 SVGEGT. This CDR3 is built from 11 residues. The germline V and J ends were trimmed by 5 bases and 15 bases, with 14 bases remaining between them. This CDR3 is CASSSSDNLFF. DNA for the CDR3: TGTGCCAGCAGTAGTAGCGATAATCTGTTCTTC.

This chain uses TRBV30 with TRBJ1-5; unclear D gene. The CDR3 spans 14 residues. The germline V and J ends were trimmed by 0 bases and 2 bases, with 8 bases remaining between them. Germline lookup yields CDR1 GTSNPN and CDR2 SVGIG (reference sequence). The DNA of the CDR3 is TGTGCCTGGAGTGTAGGCGGCGGCAATCAGCCCCAGCATTTT. Translating it yields CAWSVGGGNQPQHF.

Many counts were recorded for this clonotype. The CDR3 spells CASSLGLAPNQPQHF. The CDR3, as DNA: TGTGCCAGCAGCTTAGGGTTAGCGCCCAATCAGCCCCAGCATTTT. The chain is built from TRBV7-2 and TRBJ1-5; D gene uncertain. Trimming shortened V by 1 base and J by 3 bases, and 10 bases separated the two germline ends. This CDR3 has 15 residues. Per the germline V gene, CDR1 is SGHTA and CDR2 is FQGNSA.

This clonotype was recorded at least ten times. This chain uses TRBV6-6 with TRBJ2-1; a possible D gene is TRBD2 (5 bases). The CDR3 has 15 residues. Trimming took 0 bases from V and 6 from J, leaving 12 bases between them. Germline V gene data show CDR1 as MNHNY and CDR2 as SVGAGI (reference sequence). The CDR3 loop is CASSYSRLAPNEQFF. The CDR3 nucleotides are TGTGCCAGCAGTTACTCAAGGCTAGCCCCCAATGAGCAGTTCTTC.

V usage is TRBV7-2 and J usage is TRBJ2-4; 7 nucleotides align to TRBD2. This CDR3 spans 17 amino acids. Germline values: CDR1 SGHTA, CDR2 FQGNSA. V shed 1 base, J shed 0 bases, and the junction held 6 bases outside the gene matches. As DNA, the CDR3 is TGTGCCAGCAGCTTAGTGGGGGAGGGCCTAGCCAAAAACATTCAGTACTTC. Translated: CASSLVGEGLAKNIQYF. Drawing the rest from reference TRBV7-2 and TRBJ2-4, the complete variable domain is GAGVSQSPSNKVTEKGKDVELRCDPISGHTALYWYRQSLGQGLEFLIYFQGNSAPDKSGLPSDRFSAERTGGSVSTLTIQRTQQEDSAVYLCASSLVGEGLAKNIQYFGAGTRLSVL.